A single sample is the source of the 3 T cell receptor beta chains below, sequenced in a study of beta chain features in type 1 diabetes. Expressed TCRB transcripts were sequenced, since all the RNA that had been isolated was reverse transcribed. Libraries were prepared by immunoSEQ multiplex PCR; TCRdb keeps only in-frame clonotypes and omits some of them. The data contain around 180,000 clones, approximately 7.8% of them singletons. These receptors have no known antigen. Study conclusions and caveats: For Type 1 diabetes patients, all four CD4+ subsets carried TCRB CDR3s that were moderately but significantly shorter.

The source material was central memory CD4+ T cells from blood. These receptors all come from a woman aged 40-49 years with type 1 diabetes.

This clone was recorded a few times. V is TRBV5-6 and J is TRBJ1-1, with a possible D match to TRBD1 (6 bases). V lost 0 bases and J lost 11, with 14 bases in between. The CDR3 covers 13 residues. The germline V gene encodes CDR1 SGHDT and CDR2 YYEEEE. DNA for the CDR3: TGTGCCAGCAGCTTGGCCCCAGGGGTAGTCGCTTTCTTT. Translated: CASSLAPGVVAFF.

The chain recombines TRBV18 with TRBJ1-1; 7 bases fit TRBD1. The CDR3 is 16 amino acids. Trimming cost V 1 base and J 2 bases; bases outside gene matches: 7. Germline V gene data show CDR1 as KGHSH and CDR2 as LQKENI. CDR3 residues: CASSPRPRGKNTEAFF. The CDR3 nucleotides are TGTGCCAGCTCACCACGGCCCAGGGGGAAAAACACTGAAGCTTTCTTT.

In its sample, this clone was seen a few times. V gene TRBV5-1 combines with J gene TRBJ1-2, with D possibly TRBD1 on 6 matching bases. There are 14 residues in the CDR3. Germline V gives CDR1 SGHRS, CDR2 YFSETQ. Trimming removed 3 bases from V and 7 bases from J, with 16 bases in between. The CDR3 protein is CASSSSEAGVGYTF. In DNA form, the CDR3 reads TGCGCCAGCAGCTCGAGCGAGGCAGGGGTTGGCTACACCTTC. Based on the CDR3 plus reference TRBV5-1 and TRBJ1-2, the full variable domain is KAGVTQTPRYLIKTRGQQVTLSCSPISGHRSVSWYQQTPGQGLQFLFEYFSETQRNKGNFPGRFSGRQFSNSRSEMNVSTLELGDSALYLCASSSSEAGVGYTFGSGTRLTVV.